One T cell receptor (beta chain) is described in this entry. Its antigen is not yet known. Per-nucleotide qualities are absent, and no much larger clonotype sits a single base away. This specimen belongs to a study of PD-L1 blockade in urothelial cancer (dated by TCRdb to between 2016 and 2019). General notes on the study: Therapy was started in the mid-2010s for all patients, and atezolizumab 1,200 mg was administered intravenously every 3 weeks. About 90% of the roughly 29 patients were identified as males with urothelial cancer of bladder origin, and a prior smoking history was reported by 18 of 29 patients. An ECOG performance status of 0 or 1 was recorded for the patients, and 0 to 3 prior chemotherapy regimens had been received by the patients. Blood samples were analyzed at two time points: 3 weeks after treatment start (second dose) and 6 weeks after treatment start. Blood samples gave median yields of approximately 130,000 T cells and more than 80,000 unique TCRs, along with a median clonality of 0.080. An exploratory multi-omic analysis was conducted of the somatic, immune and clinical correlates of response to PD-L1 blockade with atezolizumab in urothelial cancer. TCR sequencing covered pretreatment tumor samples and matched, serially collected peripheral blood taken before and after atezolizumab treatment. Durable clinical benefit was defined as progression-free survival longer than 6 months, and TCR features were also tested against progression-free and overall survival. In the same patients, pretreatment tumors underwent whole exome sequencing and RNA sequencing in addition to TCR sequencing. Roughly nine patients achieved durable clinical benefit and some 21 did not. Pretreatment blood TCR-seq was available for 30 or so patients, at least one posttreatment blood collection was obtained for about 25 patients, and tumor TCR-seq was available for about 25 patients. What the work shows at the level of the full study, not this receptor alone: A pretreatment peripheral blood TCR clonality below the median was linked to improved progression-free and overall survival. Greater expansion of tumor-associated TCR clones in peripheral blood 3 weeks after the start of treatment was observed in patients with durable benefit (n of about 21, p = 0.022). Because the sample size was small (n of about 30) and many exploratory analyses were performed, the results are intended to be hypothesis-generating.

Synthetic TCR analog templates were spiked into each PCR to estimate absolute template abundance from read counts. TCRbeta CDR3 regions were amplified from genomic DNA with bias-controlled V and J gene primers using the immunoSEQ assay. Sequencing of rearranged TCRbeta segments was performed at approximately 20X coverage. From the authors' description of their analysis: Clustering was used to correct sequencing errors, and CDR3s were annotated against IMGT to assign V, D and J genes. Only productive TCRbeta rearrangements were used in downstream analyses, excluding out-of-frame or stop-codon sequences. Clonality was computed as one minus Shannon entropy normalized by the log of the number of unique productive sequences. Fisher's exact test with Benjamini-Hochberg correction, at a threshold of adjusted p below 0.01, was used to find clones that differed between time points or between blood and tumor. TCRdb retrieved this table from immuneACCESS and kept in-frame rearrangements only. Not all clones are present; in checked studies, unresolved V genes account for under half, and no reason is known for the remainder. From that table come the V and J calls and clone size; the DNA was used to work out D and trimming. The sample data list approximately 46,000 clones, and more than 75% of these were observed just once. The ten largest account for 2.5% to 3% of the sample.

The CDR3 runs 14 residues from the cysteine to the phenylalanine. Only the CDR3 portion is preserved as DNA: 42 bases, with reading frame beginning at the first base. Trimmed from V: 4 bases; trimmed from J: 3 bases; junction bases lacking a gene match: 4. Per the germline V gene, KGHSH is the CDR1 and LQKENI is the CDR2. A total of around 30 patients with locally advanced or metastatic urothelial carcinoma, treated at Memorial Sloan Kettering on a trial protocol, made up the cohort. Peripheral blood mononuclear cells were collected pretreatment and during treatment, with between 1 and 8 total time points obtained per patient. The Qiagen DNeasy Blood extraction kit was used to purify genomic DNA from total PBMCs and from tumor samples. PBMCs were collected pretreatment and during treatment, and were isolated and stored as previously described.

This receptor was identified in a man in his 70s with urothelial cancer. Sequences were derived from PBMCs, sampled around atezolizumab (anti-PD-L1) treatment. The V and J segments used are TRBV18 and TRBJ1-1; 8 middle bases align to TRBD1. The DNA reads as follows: TGTGCCAGCTCACGACAGGGGTGGGACACTGAAGCTTTCTTT. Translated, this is CASSRQGWDTEAFF.